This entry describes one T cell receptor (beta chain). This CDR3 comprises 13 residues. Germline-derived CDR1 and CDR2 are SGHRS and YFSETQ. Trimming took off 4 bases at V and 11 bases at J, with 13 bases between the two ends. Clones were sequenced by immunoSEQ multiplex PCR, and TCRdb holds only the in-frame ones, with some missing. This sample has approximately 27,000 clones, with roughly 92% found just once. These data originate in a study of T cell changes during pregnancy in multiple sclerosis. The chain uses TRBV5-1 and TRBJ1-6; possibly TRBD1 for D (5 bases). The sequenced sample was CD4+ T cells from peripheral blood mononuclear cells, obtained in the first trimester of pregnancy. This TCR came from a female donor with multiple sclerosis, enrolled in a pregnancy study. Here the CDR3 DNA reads TGCGCCAGCAGCCCTAGGGGCGAAACACCCCTCCACTTT. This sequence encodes CASSPRGETPLHF.